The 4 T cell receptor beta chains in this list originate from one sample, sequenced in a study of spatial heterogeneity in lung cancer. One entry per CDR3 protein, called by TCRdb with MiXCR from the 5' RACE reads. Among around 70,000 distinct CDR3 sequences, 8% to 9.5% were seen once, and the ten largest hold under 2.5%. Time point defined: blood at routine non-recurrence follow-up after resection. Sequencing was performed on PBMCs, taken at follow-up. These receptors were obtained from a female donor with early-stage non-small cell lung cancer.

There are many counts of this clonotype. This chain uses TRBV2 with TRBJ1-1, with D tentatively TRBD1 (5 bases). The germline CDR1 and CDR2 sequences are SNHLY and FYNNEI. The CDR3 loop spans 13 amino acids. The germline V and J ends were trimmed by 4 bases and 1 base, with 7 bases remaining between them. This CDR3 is CASSVGGNTEAFF. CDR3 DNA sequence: TGTGCCAGCAGTGTTGGGGGGAACACTGAAGCTTTCTTT.

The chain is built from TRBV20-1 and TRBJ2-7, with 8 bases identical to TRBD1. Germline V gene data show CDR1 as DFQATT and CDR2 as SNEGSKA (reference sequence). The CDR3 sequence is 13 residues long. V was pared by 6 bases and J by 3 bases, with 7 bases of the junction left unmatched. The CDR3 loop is CSAEDRGNYEQYF. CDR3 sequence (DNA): TGCAGTGCGGAAGACAGGGGAAACTACGAGCAGTACTTC.

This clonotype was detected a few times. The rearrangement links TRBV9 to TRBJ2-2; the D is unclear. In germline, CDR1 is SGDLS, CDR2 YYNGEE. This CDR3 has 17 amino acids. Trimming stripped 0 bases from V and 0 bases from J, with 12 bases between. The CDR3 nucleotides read TGTGCCAGCAGCGTAGCCGGAAGGGTCGCGAACACCGGGGAGCTGTTTTTT. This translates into CASSVAGRVANTGELFF.

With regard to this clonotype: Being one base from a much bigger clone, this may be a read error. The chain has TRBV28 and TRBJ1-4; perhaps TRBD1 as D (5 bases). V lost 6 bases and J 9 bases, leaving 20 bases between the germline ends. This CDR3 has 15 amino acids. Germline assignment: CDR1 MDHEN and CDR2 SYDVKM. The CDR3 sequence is CASSRSGLWGKKLFF. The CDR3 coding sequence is TGTGCCAGCAGCAGATCGGGACTCTGGGGTAAAAAACTGTTTTTT.